A selection of T cell receptor beta chains follows, all from one sample in a study of blood T cell repertoires in COVID-19. Method: immunoSEQ multiplex PCR; TCRdb's copy keeps in-frame clones and lacks some. The table has 70,000 to 90,000 clones, roughly 86% seen once; the top ten hold 1.2%. The sequenced sample consisted of peripheral blood. All receptors derive from a woman at least 80 years old with acute or convalescent COVID-19. The CDR3 runs from the conserved cysteine through the conserved F or W. A D gene is named only where the DNA matches it firmly. Rows may omit the clone size; those that give it use once, few, many or a size class.

DNA	CDR3	D	size	J	V	length
TGTGCCAGCGCCTTGGGGAGCGCCCGGTACAATGAGCAGTTCTTC	CASALGSARYNEQFF	.	.	TRBJ2-1	TRBV7-3	15
TGTGCCAGTACCTCCACAGGGGCGGGCGGGGAGCTGTTTTTT	CASTSTGAGGELFF	TRBD1	.	TRBJ2-2	TRBV19	14
TGTGCCAGCAGCTTAGTCGGGGGGCCCTCCTACGAGCAGTACTTC	CASSLVGGPSYEQYF	.	.	TRBJ2-7	TRBV11-2	15
TGCGCCAGCAGCTTTGGACAGACCGGGGAGCTGTTTTTT	CASSFGQTGELFF	.	.	TRBJ2-2	TRBV5-1	13
TGTGCCATCAGTGACGGTCGGACTAGCGGGGAGACCCAGTACTTC	CAISDGRTSGETQYF	TRBD2	.	TRBJ2-5	TRBV10-3	15
TGTGCCATCAAAGACAGGGGTGGCACTGAAGCTTTCTTT	CAIKDRGGTEAFF	TRBD1	.	TRBJ1-1	TRBV10-3	13
TGTGCCAGCAACCGTCGGGTCACAGATACGCAGTATTTT	CASNRRVTDTQYF	.	.	TRBJ2-3	TRBV2	13
TGTGCCAGCAGGGTCGGGAGTACTGAAGCTTTCTTT	CASRVGSTEAFF	.	few	TRBJ1-1	TRBV28	12
TGCAGCGTTGTAACGCGCACTGAAGCTTTCTTT	CSVVTRTEAFF	.	.	TRBJ1-1	TRBV29-1	11
TGCGCCAGCAGTGAGCCCGGTAAGGGGACTGAAGCTTTCTTT	CASSEPGKGTEAFF	.	.	TRBJ1-1	TRBV10-1	14
TGTGCCAGCAGTTTATCGGGACAGGGGGTACGGGGCTACACCTTC	CASSLSGQGVRGYTF	TRBD1	.	TRBJ1-2	TRBV28	15
TGTGCCAGCAGCGCACGGGGGGGCACAGATACGCAGTATTTT	CASSARGGTDTQYF	TRBD2	.	TRBJ2-3	TRBV3-1/TRBV3-2	14
TGCGCCAGCCGAGACGGGGAAATTGGCCTGAACTATGGCTACACCTTC	CASRDGEIGLNYGYTF	.	.	TRBJ1-2	TRBV5-1	16
TGTGCCACCAGCAGAGTGACAGGGTCCTCTGGAAACACCATATATTTT	CATSRVTGSSGNTIYF	TRBD1	once	TRBJ1-3	TRBV15	16
TGTGCCAGCAGTGCCGGGGGGGGACGTGGGTCACCCCTCCACTTT	CASSAGGGRGSPLHF	.	.	TRBJ1-6	TRBV25-1	15
TGTGCCAGCAGCCATAATATAGGCGGGAGCGGGGAGCTGTTTTTT	CASSHNIGGSGELFF	TRBD2	.	TRBJ2-2	TRBV7-2	15
TGTGCCGCGACAGGGTTGGGCACTGAAGCTTTCTTT	CAATGLGTEAFF	TRBD1	.	TRBJ1-1	TRBV6-5	12
TGCGCCAGCAGCATGACGGCGGGCGCAGATACGCAGTATTTT	CASSMTAGADTQYF	.	.	TRBJ2-3	TRBV5-1	14
TGTGCCAGCAGCTTGGCGGGGACAGGGGGGAACTACGAGCAGTACTTC	CASSLAGTGGNYEQYF	TRBD1	.	TRBJ2-7	TRBV5-4	16
TGTGCCAGTAGTCCCGACGGACAGGGCTATCGTGAAAAACTGTTTTTT	CASSPDGQGYREKLFF	TRBD1	few	TRBJ1-4	TRBV19	16
TGTGCCAGCAGTTTTGGACAGGCGGGTCAGCCCCAGCATTTT	CASSFGQAGQPQHF	TRBD1	.	TRBJ1-5	TRBV28	14
TGTGCCAGCAGTTTCAGGGGCGGGGATACGCAGTATTTT	CASSFRGGDTQYF	.	.	TRBJ2-3	TRBV12-3/TRBV12-4	13
TGCGCCAGCAGCTTGCAGGGCGCTAATGAAAAACTGTTTTTT	CASSLQGANEKLFF	.	.	TRBJ1-4	TRBV5-1	14
TGTGCCACCAGTGATTTATACAGGGGTGGCCAAGAGACCCAGTACTTC	CATSDLYRGGQETQYF	TRBD1	.	TRBJ2-5	TRBV24-1	16
TGTGCCAGCAGCCAAGGAGGGGGACTAGCGGGGCCCTCGCCTCTTAATACGCAGTATTTT	CASSQGGGLAGPSPLNTQYF	TRBD2	.	TRBJ2-3	TRBV3-1/TRBV3-2	20
TGTGCCAGTAGTATAGGAGCGGGGGGCACAGATACGCAGTATTTT	CASSIGAGGTDTQYF	TRBD2	.	TRBJ2-3	TRBV19	15
TGTGCCAGCAGTTCCCGCGGGACAGGGGATGACAATGAGCAGTTCTTC	CASSSRGTGDDNEQFF	TRBD1	.	TRBJ2-1	TRBV28	16
TGTGCCAGCAGCCAAGCCCTGGGACAGAACTACGAGCAGTACTTC	CASSQALGQNYEQYF	TRBD1	.	TRBJ2-7	TRBV4-2	15
TGCAGCGTTGAATTAGGGACACGTACCTACGAGCAGTACTTC	CSVELGTRTYEQYF	.	.	TRBJ2-7	TRBV29-1	14
TGCGCCAGCAAACTAGCGGGCGCCACCGGGGAGCTGTTTTTT	CASKLAGATGELFF	TRBD2	once	TRBJ2-2	TRBV10-2	14
TGTGCCAGCTCACCACCGACAGGCTCCTACGAGCAGTACTTC	CASSPPTGSYEQYF	.	.	TRBJ2-7	TRBV18	14
TGCAGTGCCGTTACAAGCTACGAGCAGTACTTC	CSAVTSYEQYF	.	.	TRBJ2-7	TRBV20-1	11